The rows below give T cell receptor beta chains drawn from one sample of a study of control samples from healthy donors and cancer patients. The table came from immunoSEQ multiplex PCR; TCRdb's copy has only in-frame clones and leaves some out. The repertoire consists of about 120,000 clones, with around nine tenths occurring once and the leading ten covering about an eighth. Material for sequencing was blood. The receptors shown here come from a man aged 30 to 39 in good health. Both conserved end residues are part of each CDR3. The D gene is left open where the match is weak. Only part of the rows carry a size: once, few, many, or a class if the clone is expanded.

CSVETSAEGTDTQYF,TGCAGCGTAGAGACTAGCGCGGAAGGCACAGATACGCAGTATTTT,TRBV29-1,TRBD2,-,TRBJ2-3
CASSSQWTGMGTQYF,TGTGCCAGCAGCTCGCAATGGACAGGGATGGGGACGCAGTATTTT,TRBV11-3,TRBD1,-,TRBJ2-3
CASSDRTGDTAGYTF,TGCGCCAGCAGTGACAGGACAGGGGATACGGCAGGCTACACCTTC,TRBV10-1,TRBD1,-,TRBJ1-2
CASSQEGGMRPQHF,TGTGCCAGCAGCCAAGAGGGAGGAATGCGGCCCCAGCATTTT,TRBV3-1/TRBV3-2,-,-,TRBJ1-5
CASRGASSYNEQFF,TGTGCCAGCCGGGGGGCGAGCTCCTACAATGAGCAGTTCTTC,TRBV2,-,-,TRBJ2-1
CASSLDIGFSGYTF,TGTGCCAGCAGCTTAGATATAGGTTTCTCTGGCTACACCTTC,TRBV11-2,-,-,TRBJ1-2
CASSPFTRTDNDYGYTF,TGCGCCAGCAGTCCTTTTACCCGGACGGATAATGACTATGGCTACACCTTC,TRBV10-1,-,-,TRBJ1-2
CASSFGDRGNQPQHF,TGTGCCAGCAGCTTCGGCGACAGGGGCAATCAGCCCCAGCATTTT,TRBV7-6,TRBD1,-,TRBJ1-5
CSASPGGRPQHF,TGCAGTGCTAGTCCCGGAGGGAGGCCCCAGCATTTT,TRBV20-1,-,-,TRBJ1-5
CASRATGGRTAFF,TGTGCCAGCAGGGCAACAGGGGGCAGAACGGCTTTCTTT,TRBV6-5,TRBD1,few,TRBJ1-1
CASSSHAIDRGNTGELFF,TGTGCCAGCAGCTCCCACGCTATCGACAGGGGAAACACCGGGGAGCTGTTTTTT,TRBV7-3,TRBD1,-,TRBJ2-2
CASSQRTSGGATDTQYF,TGTGCCAGCAGCCAGAGGACTAGCGGGGGGGCGACAGATACGCAGTATTTT,TRBV7-9,TRBD2,-,TRBJ2-3
CASSQRWDQPQHF,TGCGCCAGCAGCCAACGCTGGGATCAGCCCCAGCATTTT,TRBV4-1,-,-,TRBJ1-5
CASSKDRGPTNTGELFF,TGTGCCAGCTCAAAAGACAGGGGGCCGACGAACACCGGGGAGCTGTTTTTT,TRBV18,TRBD1,-,TRBJ2-2
CAISARTGGTAGELFF,TGTGCCATCAGCGCCCGGACAGGGGGAACGGCCGGGGAGCTGTTTTTT,TRBV10-3,TRBD1,-,TRBJ2-2
CASSLGTVYGYTF,TGTGCCAGCAGCTTAGGGACAGTCTATGGCTACACCTTC,TRBV13,-,-,TRBJ1-2
CATSERTGGNQPQHF,TGTGCCACCAGTGAGCGGACAGGGGGCAATCAGCCCCAGCATTTT,TRBV24-1,TRBD1,-,TRBJ1-5
CASSHPAGSGNTIYF,TGTGCCAGCAGCCATCCGGCCGGGTCTGGAAACACCATATATTTT,TRBV4-2,-,-,TRBJ1-3
CAARKDEQFF,TGTGCCGCCAGGAAGGATGAGCAGTTCTTC,TRBV2,-,once,TRBJ2-1
CATSDLNQPQHF,TGTGCCACCAGTGATTTAAATCAGCCCCAGCATTTT,TRBV24-1,-,-,TRBJ1-5
CASSPGSTDTQYF,TGTGCCAGCTCACCGGGGAGCACGGATACGCAGTATTTT,TRBV18,-,-,TRBJ2-3
CASSNRYYTEAFF,TGTGCCAGCAGTAACAGGTACTACACTGAAGCTTTCTTT,TRBV6-5,-,-,TRBJ1-1
CASSKGAPGQGDTGELFF,TGTGCCAGCAGCAAAGGGGCTCCGGGACAGGGGGACACCGGGGAGCTGTTTTTT,TRBV21-1,-,-,TRBJ2-2
CASSVETARSNEQFF,TGTGCCAGCAGCGTTGAGACAGCTCGGTCCAATGAGCAGTTCTTC,TRBV9,-,-,TRBJ2-1
CTSSPLGRGGSLYEQYF,TGCACCAGCAGCCCCCTCGGACGCGGGGGGAGTCTTTACGAGCAGTACTTC,TRBV1,-,-,TRBJ2-7
CASSPWDFTDTQYF,TGTGCCAGCAGCCCGTGGGACTTCACAGATACGCAGTATTTT,TRBV7-4,-,-,TRBJ2-3
CASSSPPVEKLFF,TGTGCCAGCAGTTCTCCTCCCGTTGAAAAACTGTTTTTT,TRBV25-1,-,once,TRBJ1-4
CASSSPPGSSGNTIYF,TGTGCCAGCAGCTCGCCTCCAGGGAGCTCTGGAAACACCATATATTTT,TRBV7-8,-,-,TRBJ1-3
CASGLAGATGELFF,TGTGCCAGCGGCCTAGCGGGGGCTACCGGGGAGCTGTTTTTT,TRBV7-2,TRBD2,-,TRBJ2-2
CASSVPGLYGYTF,TGTGCCAGCAGCGTTCCCGGGTTGTATGGCTACACCTTC,TRBV5-6,-,-,TRBJ1-2
CASSQQGQATTGYTF,TGTGCCAGCAGCCAACAAGGACAGGCTACGACTGGCTACACCTTC,TRBV3-1/TRBV3-2,TRBD1,-,TRBJ1-2
CASSIPGAGRVGGYTF,TGTGCCAGTAGTATACCGGGGGCAGGGCGAGTGGGCGGCTACACCTTC,TRBV19,-,-,TRBJ1-2
CASTSQPNQPQHF,TGTGCCAGCACTTCCCAACCCAATCAGCCCCAGCATTTT,TRBV12-3/TRBV12-4,-,-,TRBJ1-5
CASSERGGLSEQYF,TGCGCCAGCAGTGAGCGCGGGGGCTTGAGCGAGCAGTACTTC,TRBV10-2,-,-,TRBJ2-7
CASSQESGGGDEQFF,TGCGCCAGCAGCCAAGAGAGCGGGGGAGGGGATGAGCAGTTCTTC,TRBV4-1,TRBD2,-,TRBJ2-1
CASSRRTGDNEQFF,TGTGCCAGCTCACGACGGACAGGGGACAATGAGCAGTTCTTC,TRBV18,TRBD1,-,TRBJ2-1
CASSLGQGVSSGNTIYF,TGCGCCAGCAGCTTGGGTCAGGGGGTCTCTTCTGGAAACACCATATATTTT,TRBV5-1,TRBD1,-,TRBJ1-3
CASSLAGGTEAFF,TGTGCCAGCAGTTTAGCTGGTGGCACTGAAGCTTTCTTT,TRBV27,-,-,TRBJ1-1
CASSLESGNTIYF,TGCGCCAGCAGCTTGGAAAGTGGAAACACCATATATTTT,TRBV5-1,-,-,TRBJ1-3
CASRSGANYGYTF,TGTGCCAGCAGGTCTGGGGCTAACTATGGCTACACCTTC,TRBV2,-,-,TRBJ1-2
CASSFGRDNYGYTF,TGTGCCAGCAGCTTCGGACGGGATAACTATGGCTACACCTTC,TRBV5-6,-,-,TRBJ1-2
CASSRQGGEKLFF,TGCGCCAGCAGCCGACAGGGGGGTGAAAAACTGTTTTTT,TRBV5-1,TRBD1,-,TRBJ1-4
CASKDGGLLFNTGELFF,TGTGCCAGCAAGGACGGGGGCCTTCTTTTCAACACCGGGGAGCTGTTTTTT,TRBV2,-,-,TRBJ2-2
CASSQERAVSSNQPQHF,TGCGCCAGCAGCCAAGAGAGGGCGGTGTCGAGCAATCAGCCCCAGCATTTT,TRBV4-1,-,once,TRBJ1-5
CAISESAGAGETQYF,TGTGCCATCAGTGAGTCGGCCGGAGCCGGCGAGACCCAGTACTTC,TRBV10-3,-,-,TRBJ2-5
CASSPGEYNEQFF,TGTGCCAGCTCACCAGGGGAATACAATGAGCAGTTCTTC,TRBV18,-,few,TRBJ2-1
CASSAGLTGEKLFF,TGTGCCAGCAGCGCAGGTCTCACTGGGGAAAAACTGTTTTTT,TRBV7-2,-,once,TRBJ1-4
CASSDRAGMNTEAFF,TGTGCCAGTAGTGACAGGGCGGGAATGAACACTGAAGCTTTCTTT,TRBV19,TRBD1,-,TRBJ1-1
CSASKGADMNTEAFF,TGCAGTGCTAGTAAAGGGGCGGATATGAACACTGAAGCTTTCTTT,TRBV20-1,-,-,TRBJ1-1
CASSGSGTAGSDTQYF,TGTGCCAGCAGTGGGTCCGGGACAGCGGGGTCAGATACGCAGTATTTT,TRBV2,-,once,TRBJ2-3
CSVTTGDNGYTF,TGCAGCGTAACGACAGGGGATAATGGCTACACCTTC,TRBV29-1,TRBD1,-,TRBJ1-2